Only a few counts were recorded for the clone carrying this TCR beta chain. What it binds is not known. The entry originates in a study of T-cell memory formation after mild COVID-19. The germline V gene encodes CDR1 LGHNA and CDR2 YNFKEQ. Trimming removed 0 bases at V and 4 bases at J, with 14 bases between. The CDR3 extends over 16 amino acids. Notes on the study in general: Among contracting clones, CD4+ were mainly CM/EM and CD8+ enriched in EMRA.

TCRdb fed the 5' RACE reads into MiXCR, producing one record per CDR3 protein. The data contain around 340,000 distinct CDR3 sequences, roughly 13% of them singletons. J is TRBJ2-3 and V is TRBV4-2; TRBD2 might be the D (6 bases). The material sequenced was PBMCs or a T cell subset sorted from them (not recorded which). This clonotype originated in a man in his late teens or twenties who had mild COVID-19 (a few samples of this study predate the infection). Cell type and time point are not known. CDR3 DNA: TGTGCCAGCAGCCAAGAGGGACTCCCAGGCGCAGATACGCAGTATTTT. Translated, it gives CASSQEGLPGADTQYF.